The 15 T cell receptor beta chains presented below share a single source sample, sequenced in a study of graft-versus-host responses after intestinal transplantation. Once graft tissue had been processed, intraepithelial and lamina propria lymphocytes were released. Sequencing was performed with immunoSEQ multiplex PCR; in TCRdb, only in-frame clones are kept and a portion is missing. The sample has around 17,000 clones; roughly 80% are singletons. Sequences were derived from ileum tissue, sampled just over 100 days after intestinal transplant. These receptors were collected from a human patient who received an intestinal transplant, so some T cells may come from the graft donor.

The chain employs TRBV15 and TRBJ2-7; D may be TRBD1 or TRBD2 (5 bases each). CDR3 length equals 15 residues. The V end was cut by 5 bases, the J end by 5 bases, with 19 bases between. Germline CDR1 LNHNV, CDR2 YYDKDF (reference sequence). CDR3 DNA sequence: TGTGCCACCAGCCGATCCCGGGAAGGGGACGACGAGCAGTACTTC. Translated, it gives CATSRSREGDDEQYF.

The J gene is TRBJ2-1, the V gene TRBV2; 7 nucleotides line up with TRBD1. In germline, CDR1 is SNHLY, CDR2 FYNNEI. V lost 6 bases and J lost 5; bases outside the gene matches: 25. The CDR3 loop spans 20 amino acids. The CDR3 region is CASRPPQAPGLGTDDNEQFF. The CDR3 DNA reads TGTGCCAGCAGGCCCCCTCAGGCCCCGGGTTTGGGGACAGATGACAATGAGCAGTTCTTC.

V gene TRBV27 combines with J gene TRBJ2-1, with D unclear. CDR1 and CDR2 from the germline V gene are MNHEY and SMNVEV (reference sequence). V lost 9 bases and J lost 2, with 17 bases in between. The CDR3 is 15 residues long. For the CDR3, the DNA is TGTGCCAGACCCCGACACGAGCATGCCTACAATGAGCAGTTCTTC. Amino acid sequence: CARPRHEHAYNEQFF.

The J gene is TRBJ2-5, the V gene TRBV29-1; D uncertain. The J call is doubtful: the DNA matches TRBJ2-7 better. The CDR3 contains 12 residues. CDR1 is SQVTM, CDR2 ANQGSEA, per germline. In nucleotides, the CDR3 is TGCAGCGTTGAAGGTAGTTCCTACGAGCAGTACTTC. It yields the protein CSVEGSSYEQYF.

This clone was seen a handful of times. The chain recombines TRBV7-3 with TRBJ2-2, with 10 bases that match TRBD1. Germline trimming cut 4 bases from V and 5 bases from J; bases unmatched to any gene: 4. The CDR3 runs 15 residues. Germline assignment: CDR1 SGHTA and CDR2 FQGTGA. CDR3 loop: CASSWGTGETGELFF. CDR3 nucleotides: TGTGCCAGCAGCTGGGGGACAGGGGAAACCGGGGAGCTGTTTTTT. Supplemented by reference TRBV7-3 and TRBJ2-2, the full variable domain reads GAGVSQTPSNKVTEKGKYVELRCDPISGHTALYWYRQSLGQGPEFLIYFQGTGAADDSGLPNDRFFAVRPEGSVSTLKIQRTERGDSAVYLCASSWGTGETGELFFGEGSRLTVL.

The chain uses TRBV18 and TRBJ2-4, with 12 positions matching TRBD2. Trimming removed 3 bases from V and 3 bases from J; junction bases left unmatched: 12. Germline V gene lookup returns CDR1 KGHSH and CDR2 LQKENI. This CDR3 is 19 amino acids long. The CDR3 DNA reads TGTGCCAGCTCACCTCGGAGACTAGCGGGAGATAATGGCAAAAACATTCAGTACTTC. It specifies CASSPRRLAGDNGKNIQYF.

This clone has a handful of counts. The chain recombines TRBV6-1 with TRBJ1-3, with TRBD1 identical over 8 bases. With 4 bases clipped from V and 0 bases from J, the junction kept 8 bases outside the gene matches. This CDR3 contains 17 residues. Looked up from germline, CDR1 is MNHNS and CDR2 is SASEGT. This CDR3 is CASSADRVGSSGNTIYF. CDR3 DNA: TGTGCCAGCAGTGCGGACAGGGTTGGAAGCTCTGGAAACACCATATATTTT.

The rearrangement joins TRBV7-2 to TRBJ2-1; no clear D. The germline V and J ends were trimmed by 1 base and 7 bases, with 14 bases remaining between them. The CDR3 sequence is 15 residues long. CDR1 and CDR2 from the germline V gene are SGHTA and FQGNSA. CDR3 DNA sequence: TGTGCCAGCAGCTTAGACTTTGGAGATTTTAATGAGCAGTTCTTC. It translates to CASSLDFGDFNEQFF.

The chain employs TRBV14 and TRBJ2-7; D not certain. In germline, CDR1 is SGHDN, CDR2 FVKESK. V lost 0 bases to trimming and J lost 2 bases, with 26 bases between them. The CDR3 is 20 amino acids. The CDR3 region has the DNA TGTGCCAGCAGCCAAGATAGTGCCCCCCTACGAGCAGTTACCCCCTACGAGCAGTACTTC. Protein: CASSQDSAPLRAVTPYEQYF.

The chain uses TRBV28 and TRBJ1-5, with 9 bases lining up with TRBD1. CDR3 length: 17 residues. Per the germline V gene, CDR1 is MDHEN and CDR2 is SYDVKM. The ends lost 3 bases at V and 5 bases at J; junction bases unmatched: 11. CDR3 sequence (DNA): TGTGCCAGCAGTTTCATCCGGGACAGGGTTTTCCATCAGCCCCAGCATTTT. Its translation: CASSFIRDRVFHQPQHF. The whole variable domain, remainder taken from reference TRBV28 and TRBJ1-5, is DVKVTQSSRYLVKRTGEKVFLECVQDMDHENMFWYRQDPGLGLRLIYFSYDVKMKEKGDIPEGYSVSREKKERFSLILESASTNQTSMYLCASSFIRDRVFHQPQHFGDGTRLSIL.

The rearrangement joins TRBV9 to TRBJ2-1; D is perhaps TRBD2 (6 bases). The CDR3 is 13 residues long. Trimming took 4 bases from V and 6 from J, leaving 11 bases between them. CDR1 and CDR2 from the germline V gene are SGDLS and YYNGEE. CDR3: CASSPGTLNEQFF. The CDR3 region has the DNA TGTGCCAGCAGCCCCGGGACTCTCAATGAGCAGTTCTTC.

The chain has TRBV28 and TRBJ2-7; D gene unclear. CDR1 MDHEN and CDR2 SYDVKM come from the germline V gene. V shed 7 bases and J shed 3 bases, with 16 bases lying between them. The CDR3 consists of 14 residues. Written as DNA, the CDR3 is TGTGCCAGCATCCCGAATGGGGAAAGCTACGAGCAGTACTTC. Translating it yields CASIPNGESYEQYF. The full variable domain, rest sourced from reference TRBV28 and TRBJ2-7, is DVKVTQSSRYLVKRTGEKVFLECVQDMDHENMFWYRQDPGLGLRLIYFSYDVKMKEKGDIPEGYSVSREKKERFSLILESASTNQTSMYLCASIPNGESYEQYFGPGTRLTVT.

The V call is TRBV18, the J call TRBJ1-6; D is unresolved. The CDR3 extends over 13 amino acids. With 1 base removed from V and 7 bases from J, the gap between germline ends came to 5 bases. Looked up from germline, CDR1 is KGHSH and CDR2 is LQKENI. CDR3 in amino acids: CASSPRWNSPLHF. CDR3 nucleotides: TGTGCCAGCTCACCACGTTGGAATTCACCCCTCCACTTT.

The rearrangement links TRBV13 to TRBJ2-7; 9 bases map to TRBD2. The CDR3 has 15 amino acids. Germline CDR1 reads PRHDT; CDR2 reads FYEKMQ (reference sequence). J lost 1 base, V lost 4 bases, and 5 bases had no gene match. CDR3 sequence reads: CASSSRGGGSYEQYF. The CDR3, as DNA: TGTGCCAGCAGCTCGCGGGGGGGCGGGTCCTACGAGCAGTACTTC.

This clone was observed a handful of times. The gene calls are TRBV19 and TRBJ2-4; TRBD1 matches 8 bases. CDR3 length: 15 residues. The germline V gene has CDR1 LNHDA and CDR2 SQIVND (reference sequence). With 1 base clipped from V and 4 bases from J, the junction kept 3 bases outside the gene matches. CDR3 coding DNA: TGTGCCAGTAGTATAGGGGGACAGGAAAAAAACATTCAGTACTTC. Encoded protein: CASSIGGQEKNIQYF.